Shown below are 8 T cell receptor beta chains from a single sample sequenced in a study of T cell repertoires in cytomegalovirus infection. One entry per CDR3 protein results from TCRdb running MiXCR on the reads. Of hundreds of thousands of distinct CDR3 sequences listed, roughly 22% were seen once; the top ten hold 18%. Sequenced: CD8+ T cells from PBMCs. The source of these receptors is a human donor in good health (CMV status not recorded). Some clones in this sample may be carry-over from other donors' samples.

This clonotype showed up just a few times. The CDR3 sequence is CASSLRVPGQPQHF. For the CDR3, the DNA is TGTGCCAGCAGCTTGCGGGTCCCGGGGCAGCCCCAGCATTTT. The J gene is TRBJ1-5, the V gene TRBV7-8; D gene ambiguous. The germline gives CDR1 SGHVS, CDR2 FQNEAQ. The CDR3 totals 14 residues. Trimming pared 3 bases from V and 7 bases from J, leaving 13 bases between. The variable domain in full, completed from reference TRBV7-8 and TRBJ1-5, reads GAGVSQSPRYKVAKRGQDVALRCDPISGHVSLFWYQQALGQGPEFLTYFQNEAQLDKSGLPSDRFFAERPEGSVSTLKIQRTQQEDSAVYLCASSLRVPGQPQHFGDGTRLSIL.

This clonotype was seen repeatedly, ten times or more. J is TRBJ1-4 and V is TRBV7-8; D perhaps matches TRBD1 (6 bases). The CDR3 has 14 amino acids. V was trimmed by 5 bases and J by 8 bases, leaving 15 bases between them. In germline, CDR1 is SGHVS, CDR2 FQNEAQ. CDR3 nucleotide sequence: TGTGCCAGCAGCACCCCGGGGGCAGGGGAAAAACTGTTTTTT. Residues: CASSTPGAGEKLFF.

The DNA for the CDR3 is TGCAGTGCCAACGGGAGAGACAGCGCCAATAGCAATCAGCCCCAGCATTTT. Translated, it gives CSANGRDSANSNQPQHF. This sequence joins TRBV20-1 and TRBJ1-5, with D possibly being TRBD1 (5 bases). The CDR3 runs to 17 residues. Trimming pared 6 bases from V and 0 bases from J, leaving 21 bases between. CDR1 is DFQATT and CDR2 is SNEGSKA in the germline V gene (reference sequence).

In its sample, this clonotype was seen many times. The chain combines TRBV7-8 with TRBJ2-6, with TRBD1 as a possible D gene (5 bases). Germline V gives CDR1 SGHVS, CDR2 FQNEAQ. Trimming removed 5 bases from V and 2 bases from J, with 13 bases in between. The CDR3 contains 16 residues. This CDR3 is CASSHQGFAGANVLTF. The CDR3 coding sequence is TGTGCCAGCAGCCATCAGGGTTTTGCTGGGGCCAACGTCCTGACTTTC.

This clonotype was counted only a few times. This chain links TRBV7-9 with TRBJ2-7; 7 nucleotides agree with TRBD2. CDR1 is SEHNR and CDR2 is FQNEAQ in the germline V gene (reference sequence). This CDR3 comprises 13 residues. Unmatched junction bases numbered 8, after V lost 5 bases and J lost 7 bases. CDR3 coding DNA: TGTGCCAGCAGCCCCATGGGGGGGGATGAGCAGTACTTC. It encodes CASSPMGGDEQYF.

V and J are TRBV5-1 and TRBJ2-3; possibly TRBD2 for D (6 bases). Germline CDR1 and CDR2: SGHRS and YFSETQ. The length of the CDR3 is 16 residues. V lost 0 bases to trimming and J lost 2 bases, with 13 bases between them. As DNA, the CDR3 is TGCGCCAGCAGCTTGGAAGAGGCGGGGATCACAGATACGCAGTATTTT. It is translated as CASSLEEAGITDTQYF.

The chain employs TRBV27 and TRBJ2-5; unclear D gene. Germline V gene sequence: CDR1 MNHEY, CDR2 SMNVEV (reference sequence). V was trimmed by 5 bases and J by 2 bases, leaving 15 bases between them. The CDR3 extends over 15 amino acids. The CDR3 DNA sequence: TGTGCCAGCAGTCCACACCCGGGCCCACAAGAGACCCAGTACTTC. Its protein is CASSPHPGPQETQYF.

Written as DNA, the CDR3 is TGTGCCAGCAGTTATTATCCGGGACAGGGCTACTATGGCTACACCTTC. Its translation is CASSYYPGQGYYGYTF. The genes are TRBV6-5 and TRBJ1-2; 9 nucleotides match TRBD1. V shed 3 bases and J 3 bases; nucleotides not matched to a gene: 8. CDR3 length equals 16 residues. Germline CDR1 reads MNHEY; CDR2 reads SVGAGI.